This entry lists 21 T cell receptor beta chains sequenced from one sample in a study of blood T cells in healthy people across ages. Next came a second PCR, run for roughly 7 to 12 cycles, which used a sample-barcoded 5' primer along with a J-beta primer mix. Via MiXCR, TCRdb re-called the 5' RACE reads, giving one row per CDR3 protein. Altogether about 1,500,000 distinct CDR3 sequences are present, about 40% being singletons, with the ten largest covering approximately 7.9%. The sample taken for sequencing was blood. The receptors stem from a woman younger than 35 in good health.

This clonotype occurred a few times. V and J are TRBV28 and TRBJ2-1; possible D gene TRBD2, 5 bases. The CDR3 spans 14 residues. V dropped 7 bases and J dropped 8 bases, with 18 bases sitting between them. CDR1 MDHEN and CDR2 SYDVKM come from the germline V gene. The CDR3 DNA sequence: TGTGCCAGCACCGCCCCCCCTGTTAGCGATGAGCAGTTCTTC. Translating it yields CASTAPPVSDEQFF.

The chain recombines TRBV9 with TRBJ2-7; D unresolved. The length of the CDR3 is 12 residues. V lost 3 bases and J 7 bases, leaving 11 bases between the germline ends. Germline assignment: CDR1 SGDLS and CDR2 YYNGEE. The CDR3 region is CASSALYNEQYF. The CDR3 DNA follows: TGTGCCAGCAGCGCACTATACAATGAGCAGTACTTC. Using reference TRBV9 and TRBJ2-7 for the parts outside the CDR3, the full variable domain is DSGVTQTPKHLITATGQRVTLRCSPRSGDLSVYWYQQSLDQGLQFLIQYYNGEERAKGNILERFSAQQFPDLHSELNLSSLELGDSALYFCASSALYNEQYFGPGTRLTVT.

The chain carries TRBV13 and TRBJ2-7, with 15 bases identical to TRBD2. The closer fit of TRBJ2-5 to the DNA end suggests the J call may be wrong. The CDR3 covers 18 residues. Germline CDR1 PRHDT, CDR2 FYEKMQ (reference sequence). CDR3 sequence (DNA): TGTGCCAGCAGCACCCGGACTAGCGGGGGGGCGAAGAGAGAGACCCAGTACTTC. Amino acids: CASSTRTSGGAKRETQYF.

In the case of this clonotype: One end of the junction varies from germline; a read error may be responsible. The chain joins TRBV4-2 to TRBJ2-4; 10 bases match TRBD1. This CDR3 is built from 16 residues. Germline V lookup: CDR1 LGHNA, CDR2 YNFKEQ. Here the CDR3 reads CASSQGIRDRGLEQYF. The CDR3 DNA follows: TGTGCAAGCAGCCAGGGGATCCGGGACAGGGGTCTGGAGCAGTACTTC.

The genes are TRBV11-1 and TRBJ2-7; the match to TRBD2 covers 8 bases. The germline gives CDR1 SGHAT, CDR2 FQDESV (reference sequence). The CDR3 contains 16 residues. J gave up 3 bases and V 3 bases, and 10 bases lay outside the gene matches. The CDR3 DNA reads TGTGCCAGCAGCTTCGGGAGAGCGGGGGCAGTCTACGAGCAGTACTTC. It encodes CASSFGRAGAVYEQYF.

This clonotype was counted a few times. The V gene is TRBV7-8, the J gene TRBJ2-2; D is possibly TRBD1 (5 bases). Germline V gives CDR1 SGHVS, CDR2 FQNEAQ. The CDR3 extends over 17 amino acids. Between the trimmed V and J ends, which lost 0 bases and 4 bases, there was a span of 15 bases. CDR3 in DNA: TGTGCCAGCAGCTTAGCGCTTTGTACAGGTTGCACCGGGGAGCTGTTTTTT. As protein: CASSLALCTGCTGELFF.

This clonotype was observed a handful of times. The V and J genes are TRBV11-3 and TRBJ1-6; D may be TRBD1 (5 bases). The V and J ends lost 3 bases and 7 bases respectively, with 10 bases between them. The CDR3 runs to 14 residues. Germline V gene lookup returns CDR1 SGHNT and CDR2 YENEEA. The CDR3, as DNA: TGTGCCAGCAGCTTTGGGACGGAGAATTCACCCCTCCACTTT. It codes for CASSFGTENSPLHF.

The chain has TRBV6-2 or TRBV6-3 and TRBJ1-5, with no clear D. Germline CDR1 and CDR2: MNHEY and SVGEGT. This CDR3 region has 15 residues. The V end was cut by 8 bases, the J end by 0 bases, with 14 bases between. This CDR3 reads CASFDPVSSNQPQHF. As DNA, the CDR3 is TGTGCCAGCTTTGATCCGGTTTCTAGCAATCAGCCCCAGCATTTT.

The CDR3 DNA reads TGCGCCAGCAGCCCGTACCGGACTAGCGGGACTGAGAATGAGCAGTTCTTC. Amino acids: CASSPYRTSGTENEQFF. This sequence joins TRBV4-1 and TRBJ2-1, with 12 bases aligning to TRBD2. This CDR3 is built from 17 residues. Germline-derived CDR1 and CDR2 are MGHRA and YSYEKL. The ends lost 4 bases at V and 7 bases at J; junction bases unmatched: 11.

This clonotype has a handful of counts. This chain joins TRBV2 and TRBJ2-3; the D gene is possibly TRBD1 (6 bases). The CDR3 contains 14 residues. Germline loops: CDR1 SNHLY, CDR2 FYNNEI. The germline V and J ends were trimmed by 6 bases and 0 bases, with 10 bases remaining between them. Here the CDR3 DNA reads TGTGCCAGCAGACAGGGAACTAGCACAGATACGCAGTATTTT. Protein sequence: CASRQGTSTDTQYF.

DNA of the CDR3: TGTGCCAGCAGCTCGTTGAGGGGGACCCAAGATTACAATGAGCAGTTCTTC. Encoded protein: CASSSLRGTQDYNEQFF. This sequence joins TRBV7-9 and TRBJ2-1; D might be TRBD1 (6 bases). Germline-derived CDR1 and CDR2 are SEHNR and FQNEAQ (reference sequence). With 4 bases removed from V and 4 bases from J, the gap between germline ends came to 20 bases. CDR3 length: 17 amino acids.

There are a few counts of this clonotype. J is TRBJ2-1 and V is TRBV6-6; 8 nucleotides align to TRBD1. This CDR3 has 15 residues. Germline lookup yields CDR1 MNHNY and CDR2 SVGAGI (reference sequence). V dropped 7 bases and J dropped 5; count of bases not matched to a gene: 10. CDR3 nucleotide sequence: TGTGCCAGCAAGGAGGAGGCAGGGGGCCACAATGAGCAGTTCTTC. It encodes CASKEEAGGHNEQFF.

This clonotype was observed a handful of times. The chain combines TRBV10-3 with TRBJ1-1; D might be TRBD1 (6 bases). Germline V gene sequence: CDR1 ENHRY, CDR2 SYGVKD. The V and J ends lost 6 bases and 5 bases respectively, with 19 bases between them. The CDR3 consists of 15 residues. The CDR3 DNA follows: TGTGCCATCAGAAACAGGGAAGAATCAGGAACTGAAGCTTTCTTT. It specifies CAIRNREESGTEAFF.

The chain joins TRBV3-1 to TRBJ2-3; TRBD2 matches 9 bases. Unmatched junction bases numbered 6, after V lost 2 bases and J lost 3 bases. CDR3 length equals 16 residues. Per the germline V gene, CDR1 is LGHDT and CDR2 is YNNKEL (reference sequence). CDR3 in DNA: TGTGCCAGCAGCCAATATGGGGCGGGGGGGACAGATACGCAGTATTTT. It yields the protein CASSQYGAGGTDTQYF.

This chain joins TRBV6-5 and TRBJ1-2, with D unclear. The germline V and J ends were trimmed by 0 bases and 6 bases, with 11 bases remaining between them. Germline V gene sequence: CDR1 MNHEY, CDR2 SVGAGI. The CDR3 totals 14 residues. The CDR3 region is CASSYSPGSDGYTF. As DNA, the CDR3 is TGTGCCAGCAGTTACTCGCCAGGATCGGATGGCTACACCTTC.

This clonotype is a singleton in its sample. This sequence joins TRBV20-1 and TRBJ2-1; the D gene is possibly TRBD1 (6 bases). Trimming removed 3 bases at V and 0 bases at J, with 15 bases between. There are 16 residues in the CDR3. Germline V gene data show CDR1 as DFQATT and CDR2 as SNEGSKA (reference sequence). In nucleotides, the CDR3 is TGCAGTGCTAGGGTAGGACAGTCAAGCTCCTACAATGAGCAGTTCTTC. As protein: CSARVGQSSSYNEQFF.

This clonotype was recorded a few times. The CDR3 DNA reads as TGTGCCAGCAGCTACGGGACAGGGCTCTATGGCTACACCTTC. Translation: CASSYGTGLYGYTF. The V and J genes are TRBV7-9 and TRBJ1-2, with TRBD1 matching 9 bases. J gave up 4 bases and V 4 bases, and 4 bases lay outside the gene matches. The germline V gene encodes CDR1 SEHNR and CDR2 FQNEAQ (reference sequence). The CDR3 extends over 14 amino acids.

This clonotype was counted between two and nine times. The V gene is TRBV5-1, the J gene TRBJ2-3; 7 bases line up with TRBD1. The CDR3 extends over 15 amino acids. V gave up 0 bases and J gave up 6 bases; unmatched junction bases: 7. Per the germline V gene, CDR1 is SGHRS and CDR2 is YFSETQ. The CDR3 nucleotides are TGCGCCAGCAGCTTGGCAACAGGGGAATGGGATACGCAGTATTTT. Its protein product is CASSLATGEWDTQYF.

About this clonotype itself: A clone one base away is much larger, so this may be a read error. The rearrangement links TRBV7-2 to TRBJ2-3; 7 nucleotides align to TRBD2. The V gene end was trimmed by 3 bases and the J gene end by 5 bases; junction bases not matched to a gene: 5. The CDR3 length is 14 residues. Germline V gene lookup returns CDR1 SGHTA and CDR2 FQGNSA. The CDR3 here is CASSFGRSVDTQYF. The CDR3 coding sequence is TGTGCCAGCAGCTTCGGGAGGTCGGTAGATACGCAGTATTTT.

Only a few counts were recorded for this clonotype. DNA for the CDR3: TGCGCCAGCAGCTCCGACAGTGCCAATGAAAAACTGTTTTTT. Its translation: CASSSDSANEKLFF. The rearrangement uses TRBV5-1 and TRBJ1-4; maybe TRBD1 (5 bases). V gave up 3 bases and J gave up 5 bases, with 11 bases separating them. Germline values: CDR1 SGHRS, CDR2 YFSETQ. The CDR3 has 14 residues.

The chain combines TRBV2 with TRBJ2-5; perhaps TRBD2 as D (5 bases). The DNA matches TRBJ2-7 better at its end, which makes the J call doubtful. The germline V gene has CDR1 SNHLY and CDR2 FYNNEI. This CDR3 is 14 amino acids long. The CDR3 nucleotides read TGTGCCAGCACTCTCCGCCGCGGGTGGAGCGAGCAGTACTTC. Its translation is CASTLRRGWSEQYF.